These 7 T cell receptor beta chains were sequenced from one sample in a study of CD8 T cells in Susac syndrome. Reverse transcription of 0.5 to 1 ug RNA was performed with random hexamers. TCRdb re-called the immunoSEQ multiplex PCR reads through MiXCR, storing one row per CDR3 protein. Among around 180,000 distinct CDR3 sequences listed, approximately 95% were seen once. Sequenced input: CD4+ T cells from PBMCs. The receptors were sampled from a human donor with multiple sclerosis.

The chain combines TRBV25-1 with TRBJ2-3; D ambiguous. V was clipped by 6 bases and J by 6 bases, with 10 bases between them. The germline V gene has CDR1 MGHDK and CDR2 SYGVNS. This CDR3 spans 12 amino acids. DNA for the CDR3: TGTGCCAGCAGGCAGGTTTCGGATACGCAGTATTTT. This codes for CASRQVSDTQYF.

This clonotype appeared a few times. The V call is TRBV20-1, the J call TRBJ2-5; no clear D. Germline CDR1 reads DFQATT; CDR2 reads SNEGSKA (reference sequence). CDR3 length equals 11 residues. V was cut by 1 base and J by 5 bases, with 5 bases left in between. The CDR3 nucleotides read TGCAGTGCTAGAGTGGGGGAGACCCAGTACTTC. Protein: CSARVGETQYF.

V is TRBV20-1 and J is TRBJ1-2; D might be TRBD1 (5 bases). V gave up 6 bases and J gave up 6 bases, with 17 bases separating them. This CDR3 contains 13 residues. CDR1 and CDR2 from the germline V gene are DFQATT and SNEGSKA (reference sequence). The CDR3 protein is CSAGSGGPHGYTF. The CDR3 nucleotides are TGCAGTGCCGGAAGTGGGGGTCCTCATGGCTACACCTTC.

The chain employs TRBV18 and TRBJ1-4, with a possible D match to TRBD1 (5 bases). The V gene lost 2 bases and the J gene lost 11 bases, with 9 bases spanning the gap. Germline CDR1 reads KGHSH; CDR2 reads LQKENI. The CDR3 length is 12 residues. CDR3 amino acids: CASSPRGDKLFF. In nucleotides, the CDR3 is TGTGCCAGCTCACCAAGAGGGGACAAACTGTTTTTT.

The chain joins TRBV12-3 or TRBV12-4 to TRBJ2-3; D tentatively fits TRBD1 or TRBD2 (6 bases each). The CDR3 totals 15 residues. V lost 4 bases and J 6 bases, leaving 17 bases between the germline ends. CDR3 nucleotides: TGTGCCAGCAGTTCAGTACGGGGGCCCCTTGATACGCAGTATTTT. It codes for CASSSVRGPLDTQYF.

The CDR3 spells CSAWDYDEQYF. The CDR3 bases are TGCAGCGCGTGGGACTACGACGAGCAGTACTTC. This chain links TRBV29-1 with TRBJ2-7; TRBD2 agrees at 7 bases. The CDR3 runs 11 residues. Germline V gives CDR1 SQVTM, CDR2 ANQGSEA. V was pared by 7 bases and J by 5 bases, with 5 bases of the junction left unmatched.

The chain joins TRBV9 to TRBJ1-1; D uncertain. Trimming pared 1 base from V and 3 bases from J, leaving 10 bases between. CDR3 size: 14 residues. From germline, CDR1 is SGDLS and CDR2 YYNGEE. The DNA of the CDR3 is TGTGCCAGCAGCGTACGGGATGGGGACACTGAAGCTTTCTTT. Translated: CASSVRDGDTEAFF.